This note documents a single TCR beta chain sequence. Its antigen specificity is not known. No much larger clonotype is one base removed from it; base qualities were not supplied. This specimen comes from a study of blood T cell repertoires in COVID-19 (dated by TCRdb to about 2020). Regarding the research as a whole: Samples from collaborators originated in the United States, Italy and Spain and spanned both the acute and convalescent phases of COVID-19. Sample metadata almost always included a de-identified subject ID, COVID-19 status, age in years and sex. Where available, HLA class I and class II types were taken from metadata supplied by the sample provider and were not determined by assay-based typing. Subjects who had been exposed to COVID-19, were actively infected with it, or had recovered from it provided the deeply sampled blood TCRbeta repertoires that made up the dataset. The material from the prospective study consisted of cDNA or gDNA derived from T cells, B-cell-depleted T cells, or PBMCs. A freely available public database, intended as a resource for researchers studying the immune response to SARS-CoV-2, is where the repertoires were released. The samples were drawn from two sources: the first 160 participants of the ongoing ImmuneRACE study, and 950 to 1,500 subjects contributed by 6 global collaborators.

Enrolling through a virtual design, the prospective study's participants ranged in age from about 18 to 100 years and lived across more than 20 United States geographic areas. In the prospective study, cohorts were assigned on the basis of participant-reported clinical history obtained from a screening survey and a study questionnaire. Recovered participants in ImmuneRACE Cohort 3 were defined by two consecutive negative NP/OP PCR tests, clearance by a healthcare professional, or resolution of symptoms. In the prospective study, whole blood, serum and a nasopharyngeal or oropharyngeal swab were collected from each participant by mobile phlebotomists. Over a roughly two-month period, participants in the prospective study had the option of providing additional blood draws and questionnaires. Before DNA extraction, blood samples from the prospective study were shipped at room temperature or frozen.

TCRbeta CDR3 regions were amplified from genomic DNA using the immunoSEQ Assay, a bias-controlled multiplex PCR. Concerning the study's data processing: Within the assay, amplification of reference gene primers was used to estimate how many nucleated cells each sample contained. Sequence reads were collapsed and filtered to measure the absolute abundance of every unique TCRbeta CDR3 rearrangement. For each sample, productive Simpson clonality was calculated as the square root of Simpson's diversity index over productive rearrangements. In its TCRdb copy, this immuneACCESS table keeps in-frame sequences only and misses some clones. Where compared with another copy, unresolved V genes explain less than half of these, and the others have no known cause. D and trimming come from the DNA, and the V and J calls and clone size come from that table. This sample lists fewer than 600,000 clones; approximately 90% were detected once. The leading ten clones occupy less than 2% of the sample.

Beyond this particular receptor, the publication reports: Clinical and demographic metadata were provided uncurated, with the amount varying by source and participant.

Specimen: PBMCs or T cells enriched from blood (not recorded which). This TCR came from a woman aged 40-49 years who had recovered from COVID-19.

In nucleotide form, the sequence is TGTGCCAGCTCACTCCGACAGGGGGCTCGGGAGCAGTACTTC. The resulting protein is CASSLRQGAREQYF. Recombination joined TRBV18 with TRBJ2-7; TRBD1 fits 10 bases in the junction. CDR1 and CDR2 are drawn from the germline V gene: KGHSH, LQKENI. The CDR3, cysteine through phenylalanine, is 14 amino acids long. The retained sequence is limited to the CDR3, 42 bases, with the frame set at the first base. From V the trimming removes 4 bases and from J it removes 7 bases, while the gene matches leave 7 bases of the junction unaccounted for.